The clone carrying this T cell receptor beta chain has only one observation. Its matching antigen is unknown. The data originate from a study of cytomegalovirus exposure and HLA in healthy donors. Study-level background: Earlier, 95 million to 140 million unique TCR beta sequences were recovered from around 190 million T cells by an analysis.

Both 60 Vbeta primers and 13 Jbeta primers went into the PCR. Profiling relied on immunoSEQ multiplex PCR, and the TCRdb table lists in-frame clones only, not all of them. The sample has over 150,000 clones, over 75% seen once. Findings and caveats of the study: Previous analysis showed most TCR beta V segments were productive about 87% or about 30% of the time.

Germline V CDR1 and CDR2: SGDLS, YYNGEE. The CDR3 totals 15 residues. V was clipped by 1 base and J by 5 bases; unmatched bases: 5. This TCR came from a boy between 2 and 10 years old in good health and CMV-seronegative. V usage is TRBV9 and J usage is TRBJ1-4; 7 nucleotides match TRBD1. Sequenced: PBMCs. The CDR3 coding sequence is TGTGCCAGCAGCGTATTTGGGACAGACAATGAAAAACTGTTTTTT. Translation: CASSVFGTDNEKLFF.